This T cell receptor (beta chain) was recovered during a study of CXCR3-negative and CXCR3-positive naive CD8 T cells. As for the study in general: Some 140 million TRB reads were obtained in total, which works out to about 1.5 +/- 0.3 million per library.

Through 5' RACE with UMI labels, the TRB cDNA libraries were prepared. TCRdb re-called the 5' RACE reads and shows each CDR3 protein once, DNA omitted. The sample totals some 130,000 distinct CDR3 sequences. The CDR3 totals 13 residues. In germline, CDR1 is MNHNY, CDR2 SVGAGI (reference sequence). To note about this clonotype: Its antigen remains unknown.

General study points: The study found comparably high diversity in both naive subsets and much lower diversity in memory CD8+ cells.

The chain carries TRBV6-6 and TRBJ1-3. This clonotype originated in a human donor in good health. Some clones in this sample may be carry-over from other donors' samples. The sample was naive CXCR3- CD8+ T cells from blood. Indicated subset: CD45RO-CCR7+CD27+CD95- naive CD8+ T cells lacking CXCR3 (TNR3-). CDR3 loop: CASTGSSGNTIYF.